This TCR beta chain was recovered during a study of T cells in Graves' hyperthyroidism and ophthalmopathy (dated 2019 in TCRdb). At the level of the whole study: Peripheral blood samples were taken at initial diagnosis, before any treatment was given. Following sampling, methimazole starting at 30 mg daily was given to hyperthyroidism patients, and high-dose intravenous methylprednisolone was given to ophthalmopathy patients. Thyroid tissue and blood T-cell repertoires from roughly 6 Graves' hyperthyroidism patients were also compared in the study. TCR Vbeta CDR3 sequencing of 120 to 150 peripheral blood samples (43 ophthalmopathy, 75 hyperthyroidism and approximately 17 progressor patients) is reported in the paper. To identify TCR V-J signatures that set the groups apart, the researchers used a discovery cohort of approximately 98 patients, made up of 40 to 45 with Graves' ophthalmopathy and 57 with stable Graves' hyperthyroidism. The approximately 100 discovery patients were divided at random into training and test sets in a 7:3 ratio. Prospective prediction of ophthalmopathy was tested in an independent validation cohort of some 20 hyperthyroidism patients and around 16 patients who later progressed to ophthalmopathy.

TCR beta CDR3 regions were amplified from RNA transcripts. The TCR CDR3 was subjected to a first round of RT-PCR using the HTBI primer set and the Qiagen OneStep RT-PCR kit. Libraries were constructed in a second round of multiplex PCR, after which size selection and purification were carried out. Sequencing of the libraries was done on an Illumina HiSeq2000 using paired-end 100 bp reads. As for the authors' bioinformatics: Raw data were processed with SOAPnuke, discarding reads with adapters, uncalled bases, mean Phred below 15, or no exact constant-primer or identifier match. High-quality paired reads were merged using COPE v1.2.5, and each unique nucleotide sequence was defined as a clonotype. MiTCR v1.1 was used to align clonotypes to the IMGT TRBV, TRBD and TRBJ reference segments. Only V-J combinations with frequency above 0.0001, covering 99% to 99.2% of repertoires, were analysed. The TCS score was defined as the ratio of F50 (clonal expansion) to E x V (chaos), calculated using BLOSUM62-based TCRdist between CDR3 peptides within each V-J. Welch's t-statistics and random forest reduced 450 to 600 V-J features to 13, which were used in a naive Bayes classifier (R e1071). TCRdb applied fastp at Q25 and MiXCR to the public reads, then kept only in-frame beta chains. Here each entry gathers all rows of one CDR3 protein and keeps the most common genes and DNA. TCRdb's processing, not the study's, gives the V and J calls here. The sample includes about 620,000 distinct CDR3 sequences, with around 15% observed a single time. Around 4% of the sample comes from the top ten.

Stable Graves' hyperthyroidism was defined as the absence of progression to ophthalmopathy over 18 months of follow-up. Hyperthyroidism patients were aged 18 to 65 years and newly diagnosed, with disease duration of less than 2 months. Patients with uncontrolled infections, other autoimmune diseases, pregnancy or lactation were excluded. Diagnoses were established on the basis of clinical symptoms, serum thyroxine and TRAb, thyroid ultrasound, and orbital computed tomography. PBMCs were separated from over 9 ml of fresh peripheral blood using Ficoll-Paque density gradient centrifugation. Trizol reagent was used to extract total RNA, and RNA quality was then checked on an Agilent 2100 Bioanalyzer. Notes on this clonotype: No cognate antigen has been identified for it. Within one base of it there is no much larger clone, and no base qualities were kept.

What the work shows at the level of the full study, not this receptor alone: Blood samples also contained most of the expanded thyroid clonotypes (frequency above 0.001), which suggests that blood repertoires may reflect thyroid immune responses. Ophthalmopathy was separated from stable hyperthyroidism by a 13 V-J signature model, with just over 85% sensitivity and approximately 81% specificity obtained in cross-validation and 80%/75% obtained in testing. In validation, the model predicted progression to ophthalmopathy with approximately 71% sensitivity and approximately 72% specificity, a median of roughly seven months before onset. Sample size was not statistically predetermined, and blinding of investigators to group allocation was not performed.

The receptor comes from a woman aged 25 to 39 with Graves' hyperthyroidism. What was sequenced was blood.

The CDR3 is CASSQEWNLARTDTQYF. The nucleotide sequence is TGCGCCAGCAGCCAAGAATGGAATCTAGCGCGCACAGATACGCAGTATTTT. Rearrangement joined TRBV4-1 to TRBJ2-3, and perhaps TRBD2 as D gene, on 6 matching bases. The V and J ends are trimmed by 0 bases and 1 base, leaving 14 bases between them. The germline V gene encodes CDR1 MGHRA and CDR2 YSYEKL. There are 17 amino acids in the CDR3, from cysteine to phenylalanine inclusive. Just CDR3 DNA is preserved here, 51 bases in frame from base 1.